This paragraph reports one TCR beta chain. This entry is derived from a study of blood T cell repertoires in COVID-19. Study at large: The United States, Italy and Spain supplied acute and convalescent COVID-19 samples. Sources were T cells, B-cell-depleted T cells, or PBMCs; the material itself was cDNA or gDNA.

Under the authors' procedure: Cell counts per sample came from amplifying reference gene primers. The method was immunoSEQ multiplex PCR; TCRdb's version includes in-frame clones alone and lacks a portion of them. Clone size and V and J calls were adopted from that table, with D and trimming inferred from the DNA. The data contain around 120,000 clones, 90% of them singletons. Sequencing was performed on peripheral blood. The TCR was taken from a man between 50 and 59 years old with active COVID-19.

CDR3 protein: CASSHGTSGSGQYF. The CDR3 coding sequence is TGTGCCAGCAGCCATGGGACTAGCGGGAGCGGCCAGTACTTC. The rearrangement joins TRBV5-4 to TRBJ2-5; 14 positions match TRBD2. CDR3 length equals 14 residues. Looked up from germline, CDR1 is SGHNT and CDR2 is YYREEE (reference sequence). V lost 4 bases, J lost 10 bases, and 6 bases stayed unmatched.